This TCR beta chain was obtained from a study of T-cell reconstitution after alpha-beta-depleted transplantation in children. General study findings and limits: Fresh T-cell production supplied most of the T-cell counts and diversity seen one year after transplant. Reported findings indicate that, about two months after transplant, alpha-beta T cells came from several hundred expanded clones, which were derived from non-depleted graft cells. Surviving recipient T cells and intrathymic progenitors accounted for some patients' high TCRbeta diversity at day 60.

As for this clonotype: Its antigen is currently unknown.

The library targeted TCRbeta and was prepared with unique molecular identifiers. TCRdb reanalysed the PCR reads using MiXCR and keeps one entry per CDR3 protein. Altogether about a million distinct CDR3 sequences are present, 25% to 30% being singletons, with the ten largest covering over 25%. This CDR3 contains 16 residues. V lost 2 bases, J lost 1 base, and 5 bases stayed unmatched. Germline CDR1 and CDR2: SGDLS and YYNGEE. The source material was PBMCs, mostly from graft donor cells, sampled 360 days after TCRalphabeta/CD19-depleted stem cell transplant. This clonotype was sampled from a boy under two years old who had a stem cell transplant for SCID, so the T cells may come from the graft donor. This chain joins TRBV9 and TRBJ2-3, with 9 bases aligning to TRBD2. The CDR3 DNA reads as TGTGCCAGCAGCGTCAGAGGGACTAGCCGCACAGATACGCAGTATTTT. Protein product: CASSVRGTSRTDTQYF.